This TCR beta chain is drawn from a study of blood T cells in healthy people across ages (dated by TCRdb to about 2015). Describing the broader study: Template switching captured roughly one uniquely barcoded TCR beta cDNA molecule per two T cells in model experiments. For two donors (one aged 18 to 30 and one aged 80 or older), the study analyzed two additional independent replicas of 1 million unique cDNA reads from the same blood draw. Age-related changes in TCR beta repertoire diversity were measured in the study by deep sequencing normalized with unique cDNA molecular identifiers. Donors were grouped into four age groups: young (average roughly 17 years), middle-aged (around 39), aged (approximately 67) and long-lived (over 80).

Results and caveats for the whole study, not just this receptor: As age increased, observed TCR beta diversity per million T cells dropped in a roughly linear way, and a significant reduction was already evident by age roughly 36. Estimates of total diversity based on one million sequenced T cells were regarded as lower bounds and as underestimates. Compared with the aged group, more naive CD4+ T cells, fewer expanded clones and increased TCR diversity were shown by the long-lived group, suggesting age selection. Conclusive comparison of naive and antigen-experienced compartments was prevented by the profiling of bulk unsorted PBMCs. There was a strong correlation between observed TCR beta diversity and the percentage of naive T cells measured by flow cytometry. Because donor CMV infection status was unknown, age-related changes in expanded clonotypes were potentially confounded.

Library preparation used 5' RACE. Sequencing was carried out with an Illumina HiSeq 2500. A second PCR of about 7 to 12 cycles was run with a J-beta primer mix and a sample-barcoded 5' primer. A unique molecular identifier was introduced onto each TCR beta cDNA molecule by a template-switch 5' adaptor carrying 12 random nucleotides. At least 3 million CDR3-containing paired-end reads were obtained from each sample. First-strand cDNA synthesis was performed from all RNA using the Mint cDNA synthesis kit, with priming by a TRBC-specific oligonucleotide. All cDNA was treated with uracil-DNA glycosylase and then went through a first 18-cycle PCR with the universal primers M1SS and BC2_uni_R. The source study handled its data this way. For normalization, 1 million high-quality reads, each with a distinct molecular identifier, were randomly selected from each sample. Reads sharing molecular identifiers were discarded rather than binned into consensus sequences. CDR3 identification, clonotype clustering and error correction used MiTCR with a Q25 quality threshold and the strictest error-elimination algorithm. A nonparametric unseen species model with Euler transformation was used to estimate a lower bound on total TCR beta diversity. TCRdb trimmed the raw reads at Q25, called clones with MiXCR and kept productive beta chains. One record per CDR3 amino acid sequence lists the most common genes and DNA. The V and J calls follow TCRdb's processing rather than the paper's. For this sample there are about 840,000 distinct CDR3 sequences; about 27% appear just once. In total, the top ten clones hold approximately 10% of the sample.

Points on this clonotype: Its antigen remains unidentified. It may be a read error: a sequence one base away is much more abundant.

V lost 0 bases and J lost 4 bases, and the count of bases not matched to a germline gene is 5. Its CDR3 holds 16 amino acids, cysteine through phenylalanine. Of the read, only the CDR3 DNA is kept; its 48 bases are in frame from base 1. As encoded in the germline V gene, CDR1 is SGHVS while CDR2 is FQNEAQ. The roughly 39 donors, aged about 6 to 100 years, were systemically healthy Caucasian individuals from Russia. Ten milliliters of peripheral blood were collected from each donor into EDTA-treated Vacutainer tubes. PBMCs were isolated by Ficoll-Paque density-gradient centrifugation, with at least 7 million obtained per sample. Trizol reagent was used to extract total RNA from PBMCs, with at least 5.5 micrograms per sample. The percentages of naive CD45RAhigh/CD27high T cells were determined by flow cytometry on a PBMC aliquot from every donor. The data were also submitted as part of a second study, on T cells of mothers and their children. The second paper further reports: Nine systemically healthy Caucasian individuals served as donors, namely three mothers together with their six children. cDNA synthesis used all of the extracted RNA, with around 1.5 ug of RNA in each 15 ul reaction. Sample barcodes and 2-4 random nucleotides were added via the M1S primer in the second PCR. More than 8.5 million TCR beta CDR3 reads were obtained from each mother, and about 3 million reads were obtained from each child. In both related and unrelated pairs, thymic selection shapes the output of TCR recombination in a similar way, with inherited differences having only a minor effect. Normalized repertoire overlap was always found to be slightly, but never significantly, higher in related mother-child pairs than in unrelated mother-child pairs. No persistent microchimeric T cell clones were detected, at a sensitivity of roughly 100 clones per million clonotypes. To look for features that set related mother-child pairs apart from unrelated individuals, the researchers ran deep NGS to compare the TCR beta repertoires of mothers and children. On average, the children were roughly 11 +/- 4 years old, while the mothers were around 42 +/- 4 years old. After adapter ligation with NEBNext reagents, the libraries were sequenced on Illumina HiSeq 2000 with 100+100 nt paired-end reads. To prevent cross-contamination, the mother and child libraries were prepared one month apart and sequenced in separate runs. For each donor, somewhere between about 450,000 and 2,000,000 distinct TCR beta clonotypes were identified. Naive TCR beta clonotypes were estimated from low-frequency clonotypes matched to each donor's FACS-determined naive share, without sorting.

The sample comprised blood. This TCR came from a woman aged 35 to 49 in good health. This chain joins TRBV7-8 to TRBJ2-5, with 10 bases aligning to TRBD1. CDR3 sequence: CASSLAVDRGRETQYF. The bases are TGTGCCAGCAGCTTAGCGGTTGACAGGGGGCGAGAGACCCAGTACTTC.